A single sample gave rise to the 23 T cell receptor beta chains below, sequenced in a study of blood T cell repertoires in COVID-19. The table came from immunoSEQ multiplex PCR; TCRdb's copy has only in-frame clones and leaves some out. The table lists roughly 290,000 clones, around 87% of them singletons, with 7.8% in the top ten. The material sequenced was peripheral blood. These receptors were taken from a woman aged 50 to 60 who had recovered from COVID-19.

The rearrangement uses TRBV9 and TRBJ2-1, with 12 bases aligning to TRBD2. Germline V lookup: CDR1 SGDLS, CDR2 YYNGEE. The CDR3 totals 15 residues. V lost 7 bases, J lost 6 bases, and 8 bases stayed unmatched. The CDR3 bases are TGTGCCAGCGAAAAGCCGGGACTAGCGGGCAATGAGCAGTTCTTC. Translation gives CASEKPGLAGNEQFF.

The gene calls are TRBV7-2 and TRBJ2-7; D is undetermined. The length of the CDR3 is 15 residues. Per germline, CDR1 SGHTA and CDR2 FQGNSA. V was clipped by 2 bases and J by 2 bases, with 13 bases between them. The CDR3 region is CASSLSFASTYEQYF. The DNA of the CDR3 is TGTGCCAGCAGCTTAAGTTTTGCTAGTACCTACGAGCAGTACTTC.

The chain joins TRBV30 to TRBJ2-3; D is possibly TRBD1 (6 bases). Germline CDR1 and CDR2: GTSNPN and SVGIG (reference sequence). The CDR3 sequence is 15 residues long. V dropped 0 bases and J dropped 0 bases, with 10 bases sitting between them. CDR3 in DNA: TGTGCCTGGAGTGTACGCAGGGGCAGCACAGATACGCAGTATTTT. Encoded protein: CAWSVRRGSTDTQYF.

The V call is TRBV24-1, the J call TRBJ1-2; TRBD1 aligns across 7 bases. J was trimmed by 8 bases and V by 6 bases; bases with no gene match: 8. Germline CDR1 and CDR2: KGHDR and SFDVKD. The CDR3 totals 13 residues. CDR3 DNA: TGTGCCACCAGTAGAGACAGGGTAGAAGGCTACACCTTC. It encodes CATSRDRVEGYTF.

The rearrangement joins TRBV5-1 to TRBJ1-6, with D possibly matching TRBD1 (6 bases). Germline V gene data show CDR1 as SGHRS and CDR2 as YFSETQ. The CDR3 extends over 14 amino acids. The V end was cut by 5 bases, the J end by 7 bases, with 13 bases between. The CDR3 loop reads CASRMDRENSPLHF. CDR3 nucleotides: TGCGCCAGCAGGATGGACAGAGAAAATTCACCCCTCCACTTT.

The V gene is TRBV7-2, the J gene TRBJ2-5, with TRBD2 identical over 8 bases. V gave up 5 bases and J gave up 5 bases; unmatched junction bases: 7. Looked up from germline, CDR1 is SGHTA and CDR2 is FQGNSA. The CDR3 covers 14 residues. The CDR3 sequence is CASSPKGLVETQYF. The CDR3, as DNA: TGTGCCAGCAGCCCAAAGGGACTAGTGGAGACCCAGTACTTC.

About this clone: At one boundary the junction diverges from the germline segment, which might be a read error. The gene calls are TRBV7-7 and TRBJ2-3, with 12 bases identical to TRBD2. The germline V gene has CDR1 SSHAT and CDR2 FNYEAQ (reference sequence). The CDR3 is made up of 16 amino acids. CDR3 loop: CASSPGLAGSTDTQYF. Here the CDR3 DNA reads TGTGCTAGCAGCCCAGGACTAGCGGGAAGCACAGATACGCAGTATTTT.

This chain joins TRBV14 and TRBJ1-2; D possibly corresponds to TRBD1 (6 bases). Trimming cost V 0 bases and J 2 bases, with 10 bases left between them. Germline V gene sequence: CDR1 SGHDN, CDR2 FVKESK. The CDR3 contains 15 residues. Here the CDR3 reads CASSQDSGANYGYTF. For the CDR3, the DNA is TGTGCCAGCAGCCAAGATTCAGGGGCCAACTATGGCTACACCTTC.

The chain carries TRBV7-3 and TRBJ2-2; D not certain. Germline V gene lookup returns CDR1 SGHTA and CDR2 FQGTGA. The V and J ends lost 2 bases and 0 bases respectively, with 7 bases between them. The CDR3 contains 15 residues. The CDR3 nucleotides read TGTGCCAGCAGCTTATCCCCGTCGAACACCGGGGAGCTGTTTTTT. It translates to CASSLSPSNTGELFF.

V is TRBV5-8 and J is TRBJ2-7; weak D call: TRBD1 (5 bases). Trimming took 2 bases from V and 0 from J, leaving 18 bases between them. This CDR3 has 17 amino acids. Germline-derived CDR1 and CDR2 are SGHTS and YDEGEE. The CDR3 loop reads CASSLGHPLDFSYEQYF. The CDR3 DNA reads TGTGCCAGCAGCTTAGGACACCCGCTAGATTTCTCCTACGAGCAGTACTTC. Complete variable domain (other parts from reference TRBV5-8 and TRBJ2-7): EAGVTQSPTHLIKTRGQQATLRCSPISGHTSVYWYQQALGLGLQFLLWYDEGEERNRGNFPPRFSGRQFPNYSSELNVNALELEDSALYLCASSLGHPLDFSYEQYFGPGTRLTVT.

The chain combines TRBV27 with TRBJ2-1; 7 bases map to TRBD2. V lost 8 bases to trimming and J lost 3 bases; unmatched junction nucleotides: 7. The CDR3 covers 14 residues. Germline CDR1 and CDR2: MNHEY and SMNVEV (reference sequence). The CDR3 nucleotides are TGTGCCAGCTCCGCGGGAGCACTCTACAATGAGCAGTTCTTC. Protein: CASSAGALYNEQFF.

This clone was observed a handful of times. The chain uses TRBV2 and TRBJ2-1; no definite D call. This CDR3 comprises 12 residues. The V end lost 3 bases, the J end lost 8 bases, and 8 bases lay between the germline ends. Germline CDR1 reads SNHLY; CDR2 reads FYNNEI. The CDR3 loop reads CASSDMGDEQFF. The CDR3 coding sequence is TGTGCCAGCAGTGATATGGGCGATGAGCAGTTCTTC.

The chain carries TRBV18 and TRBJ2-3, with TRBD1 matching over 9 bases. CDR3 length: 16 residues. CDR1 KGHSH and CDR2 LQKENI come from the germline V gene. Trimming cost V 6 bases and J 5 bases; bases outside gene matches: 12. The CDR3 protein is CASSPKFTGGVDTQYF. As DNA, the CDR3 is TGTGCCAGCTCGCCTAAGTTCACAGGGGGCGTAGATACGCAGTATTTT. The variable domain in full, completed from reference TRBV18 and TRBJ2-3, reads NAGVMQNPRHLVRRRGQEARLRCSPMKGHSHVYWYRQLPEEGLKFMVYLQKENIIDESGMPKERFSAEFPKEGPSILRIQQVVRGDSAAYFCASSPKFTGGVDTQYFGPGTRLTVL.

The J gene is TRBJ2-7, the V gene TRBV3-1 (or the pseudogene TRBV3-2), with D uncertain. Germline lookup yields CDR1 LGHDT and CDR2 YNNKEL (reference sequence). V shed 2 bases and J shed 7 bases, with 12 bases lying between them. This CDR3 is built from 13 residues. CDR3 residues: CASSQPVSREQYF. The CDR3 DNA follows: TGTGCCAGCAGCCAACCTGTTAGCCGGGAGCAGTACTTC.

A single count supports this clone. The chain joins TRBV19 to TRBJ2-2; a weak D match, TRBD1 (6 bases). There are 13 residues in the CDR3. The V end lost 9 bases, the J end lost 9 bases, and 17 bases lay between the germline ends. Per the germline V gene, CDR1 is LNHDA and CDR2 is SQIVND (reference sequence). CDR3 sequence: CASRDIGLRELFF. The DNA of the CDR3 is TGTGCCAGCCGGGACATTGGCTTAAGGGAGCTGTTTTTT.

The CDR3: CASSRGGAGYQPQHF. The CDR3 DNA reads TGTGCCAGCAGCCGAGGGGGCGCGGGCTATCAGCCCCAGCATTTT. The rearrangement joins TRBV5-6 to TRBJ1-5; TRBD1 agrees at 7 bases. With 4 bases clipped from V and 5 bases from J, the junction kept 9 bases outside the gene matches. The CDR3 covers 15 residues. Germline CDR1 reads SGHDT; CDR2 reads YYEEEE. The whole variable domain, filled in from reference TRBV5-6 and TRBJ1-5, reads DAGVTQSPTHLIKTRGQQVTLRCSPKSGHDTVSWYQQALGQGPQFIFQYYEEEERQRGNFPDRFSGHQFPNYSSELNVNALLLGDSALYLCASSRGGAGYQPQHFGDGTRLSIL.

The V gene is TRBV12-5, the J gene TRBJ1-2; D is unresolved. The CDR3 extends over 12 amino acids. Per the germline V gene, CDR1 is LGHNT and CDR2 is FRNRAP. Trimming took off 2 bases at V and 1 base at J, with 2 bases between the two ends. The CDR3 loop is CASGLLNYGYTF. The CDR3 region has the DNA TGTGCTAGTGGTTTGCTTAACTATGGCTACACCTTC.

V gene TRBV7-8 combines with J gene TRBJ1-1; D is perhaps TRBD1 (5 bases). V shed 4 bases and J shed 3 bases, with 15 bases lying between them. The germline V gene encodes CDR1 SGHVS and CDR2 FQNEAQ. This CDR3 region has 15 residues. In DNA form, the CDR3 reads TGTGCCAGCAGCTACCGACAGACCATGGACACTGAAGCTTTCTTT. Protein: CASSYRQTMDTEAFF.

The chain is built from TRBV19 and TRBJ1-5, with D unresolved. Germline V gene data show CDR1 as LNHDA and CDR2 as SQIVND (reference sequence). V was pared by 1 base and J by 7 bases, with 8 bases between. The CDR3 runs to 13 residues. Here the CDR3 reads CASSIVKRQPQHF. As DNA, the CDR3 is TGTGCCAGTAGTATAGTTAAACGGCAGCCCCAGCATTTT.

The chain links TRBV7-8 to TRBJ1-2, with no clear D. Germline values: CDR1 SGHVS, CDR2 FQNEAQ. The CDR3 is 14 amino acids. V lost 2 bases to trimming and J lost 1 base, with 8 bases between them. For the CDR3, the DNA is TGTGCCAGCAGCTTAACTACGGATAACTATGGCTACACCTTC. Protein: CASSLTTDNYGYTF.

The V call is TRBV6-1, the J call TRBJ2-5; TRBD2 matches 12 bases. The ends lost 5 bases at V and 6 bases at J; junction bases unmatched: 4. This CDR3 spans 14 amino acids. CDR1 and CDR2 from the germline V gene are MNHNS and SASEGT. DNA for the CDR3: TGTGCCAGCAGTTCTAGCGGGGGGGCGAAGACCCAGTACTTC. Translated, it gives CASSSSGGAKTQYF.

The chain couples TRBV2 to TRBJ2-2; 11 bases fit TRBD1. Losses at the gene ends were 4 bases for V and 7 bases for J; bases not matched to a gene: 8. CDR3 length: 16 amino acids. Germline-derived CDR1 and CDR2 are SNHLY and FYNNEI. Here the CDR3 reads CASSVPDRGHYGELFF. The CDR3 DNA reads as TGTGCCAGCAGTGTACCGGACAGGGGGCACTACGGGGAGCTGTTTTTT.

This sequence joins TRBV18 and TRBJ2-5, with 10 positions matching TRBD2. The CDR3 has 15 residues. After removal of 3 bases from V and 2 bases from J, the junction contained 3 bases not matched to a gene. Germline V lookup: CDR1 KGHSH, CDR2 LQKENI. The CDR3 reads CASSPPAGGQETQYF. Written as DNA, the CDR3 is TGTGCCAGCTCACCGCCAGCGGGAGGGCAAGAGACCCAGTACTTC.